This note documents a single T cell receptor (beta chain) sequence. This clonotype showed up many times. Its recognized antigen is unknown. No clone much larger than this one lies a single base away; base qualities are absent. This specimen comes from a study of CD8+CD57+ T cells in acquired aplastic anemia (dated by TCRdb to the late 2010s). For the wider study: DNA extracted from sorted CD4+ and CD8+ cells had a mean of about 3 ug, with a range of roughly 0.19 to 27.4 ug. CD8+CD57+ expansion was defined as a frequency above the mean frequency observed in healthy subjects.

Patients chosen for sequencing had shown expansion of CD8+CD57+ cells by flow cytometry. Severe acquired aplastic anemia was diagnosed in all patients according to International Study of Aplastic Anemia and Agranulocytosis and Camitta criteria. No therapy had been received by the patients at the time of blood sampling. In the study, sorted CD4+ and CD8+ blood T cells from patients with severe aplastic anemia and from healthy subjects underwent deep sequencing of TCR repertoires. In the USA, patient enrollment took place under clinicaltrials.gov protocols 00001620, 01623167, 00001397, 00071045, 00081523 and 00961064. Ficoll-Paque density gradient centrifugation was used to isolate peripheral blood mononuclear cells. CD4+ and CD8+ T cells were sorted by FACS or magnetic beads before DNA extraction. V is pared back by 0 bases and J by 1 base, with 6 bases lying between the germline termini. The CDR3 contains 16 residues, cysteine and phenylalanine counted. The CDR3 DNA has 48 bases and is translated from base 1. Via the germline V gene, CDR1 is KGHDR and CDR2 SFDVKD.

The paper's findings and limits, for the study overall: Although 25 to 30 CD8+ CDR3 sequences were shared by patients and controls, these sequences appeared highly expressed in patients and within the immunodominant clones of patients. No significant difference in CD8+ Simpson's diversity was found between patients and healthy controls (P=0.060).

TCR beta VDJ combination and CDR3 sequence profiling used genomic DNA as the template. TCR repertoire sequencing was run on an Illumina HiSeq 2000. As for how the authors treated the data: TRBV/TRBJ rearrangement plots, CDR3 size and DJ length profiles, and Simpson's diversity index were used to assess repertoires. The most abundant DNA sequence in the deep sequencing data was defined as the immunodominant clone. CDR3 amino acid sequences were screened for sharing across subjects and were compared with published repertoires and the VDJdb database. TCRdb reanalyzed the raw reads on its own, using fastp at Q25 for trimming and MiXCR for clone calling, and kept in-frame beta chains. Each CDR3 protein gets just one entry, which takes the most common genes and DNA from the rows behind it. These V and J calls originate from TCRdb's pipeline instead of the authors' own analysis. The sample has about half a million distinct CDR3 sequences on record, under 40% of them singletons. The ten biggest clones cover about 0.8% of the sample.

Sequencing used sorted CD4+, CD8+, or CD8+CD57+ T cells (not recorded which) from PBMCs. This TCR derives from a human donor with aplastic anemia. This chain is built from TRBV24-1 and TRBJ2-6; TRBD2 is a weak D gene call, 5 bases matching. In nucleotide form, the sequence is TGTGCCACCAGTGATTTGCGAGGGTCTGGGGCCAACGTCCTGACTTTC. It is translated as CATSDLRGSGANVLTF.